This T cell receptor (beta chain) came from a study of T cells in Graves' hyperthyroidism and ophthalmopathy. Orbital computed tomography, thyroid ultrasound, serum thyroxine and TRAb, and clinical symptoms together informed the diagnoses. This clonotype has ten or more counts. Regions amplified from RNA transcripts were the TCR beta CDR3 regions. The HTBI primer set served for first-round RT-PCR of the TCR CDR3. TCRdb passed the multiplex PCR reads through MiXCR, listing each CDR3 protein once. This table holds more than 300,000 distinct CDR3 sequences, over 11% found once. The length of the CDR3 is 12 residues. V lost 4 bases and J 5 bases, leaving 6 bases between the germline ends. The germline CDR1 and CDR2 sequences are ENHRY and SYGVKD.

Sequencing input: blood. This TCR was sampled from a woman aged 60 to 75 with Graves' hyperthyroidism. The chain couples TRBV10-3 to TRBJ1-5; maybe TRBD1 (6 bases). This CDR3 reads CAISGTDQPQHF. CDR3 in DNA: TGTGCCATCAGTGGGACAGATCAGCCCCAGCATTTT.